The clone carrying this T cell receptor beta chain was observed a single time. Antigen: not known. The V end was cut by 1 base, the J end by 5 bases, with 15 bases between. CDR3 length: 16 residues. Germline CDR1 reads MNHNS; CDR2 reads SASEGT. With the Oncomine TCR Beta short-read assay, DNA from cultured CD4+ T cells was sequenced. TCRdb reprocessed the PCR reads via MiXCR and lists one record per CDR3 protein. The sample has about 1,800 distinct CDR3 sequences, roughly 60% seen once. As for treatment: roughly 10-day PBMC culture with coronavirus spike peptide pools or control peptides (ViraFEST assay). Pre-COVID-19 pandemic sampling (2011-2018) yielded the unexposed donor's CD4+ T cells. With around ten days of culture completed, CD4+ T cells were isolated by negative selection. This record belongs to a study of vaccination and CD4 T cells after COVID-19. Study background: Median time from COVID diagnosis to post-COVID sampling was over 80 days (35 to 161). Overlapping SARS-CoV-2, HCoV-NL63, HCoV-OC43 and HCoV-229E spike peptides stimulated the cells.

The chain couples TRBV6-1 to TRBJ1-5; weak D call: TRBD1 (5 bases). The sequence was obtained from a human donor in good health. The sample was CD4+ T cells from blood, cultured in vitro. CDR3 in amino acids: CASSEVVGRSHQPQHF. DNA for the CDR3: TGTGCCAGCAGTGAAGTGGTGGGACGTAGTCATCAGCCCCAGCATTTT.